These 10 T cell receptor beta chains originate from one sample sequenced in a study of cytomegalovirus exposure and HLA in healthy donors. The PCR contained 60 Vbeta and 13 Jbeta primers. Clones were read by immunoSEQ multiplex PCR, and TCRdb kept only the in-frame ones, dropping some. The sample lists fewer than 150,000 clones; about 80% were seen once. Source material: PBMCs. Receptors originate from a male donor in good health and CMV-seronegative.

A single count supports this clone. V gene TRBV5-4 combines with J gene TRBJ2-2; tentative D call: TRBD1 (6 bases). Between the trimmed V and J ends, which lost 4 bases and 3 bases, there was a span of 16 bases. CDR1 is SGHNT, CDR2 YYREEE, per germline (reference sequence). The CDR3 spans 16 residues. The CDR3 coding sequence is TGTGCCAGCAGCGTCGACAGGCCCGCGTACACCGGGGAGCTGTTTTTT. Translating it yields CASSVDRPAYTGELFF. The complete variable domain, with remaining parts taken from reference TRBV5-4 and TRBJ2-2, reads ETGVTQSPTHLIKTRGQQVTLRCSSQSGHNTVSWYQQALGQGPQFIFQYYREEENGRGNFPPRFSGLQFPNYSSELNVNALELDDSALYLCASSVDRPAYTGELFFGEGSRLTVL.

This sequence joins TRBV11-2 and TRBJ2-1; D not resolved. Per the germline V gene, CDR1 is SGHAT and CDR2 is FQNNGV. Trimming pared 5 bases from V and 0 bases from J, leaving 11 bases between. The CDR3 runs to 15 residues. The CDR3 DNA is TGTGCCAGCAGCCTTAGCCGGGTCTCCTACAATGAGCAGTTCTTC. Translated: CASSLSRVSYNEQFF.

The chain uses TRBV27 and TRBJ1-1; 9 nucleotides agree with TRBD1. From germline, CDR1 is MNHEY and CDR2 SMNVEV (reference sequence). This CDR3 is 15 amino acids long. The V and J ends lost 6 bases and 0 bases, in that order; junction bases with no gene match: 5. This chain's CDR3 is CASSFTGGMNTEAFF. CDR3 nucleotide sequence: TGTGCCAGCAGCTTTACAGGGGGCATGAACACTGAAGCTTTCTTT.

The chain combines TRBV28 with TRBJ1-3; a weak D match, TRBD1 (5 bases). CDR3 length: 17 residues. Germline V gives CDR1 MDHEN, CDR2 SYDVKM. Trimming shortened V by 1 base and J by 3 bases, and 16 bases separated the two germline ends. The CDR3 bases are TGTGCCAGCAGTTTATCATTCGCGACAGCCTTTGGAAACACCATATATTTT. Translated: CASSLSFATAFGNTIYF.

This sequence joins TRBV18 and TRBJ1-4; no reliable D call. Germline V gives CDR1 KGHSH, CDR2 LQKENI. The CDR3 has 14 residues. Trimming cost V 4 bases and J 7 bases, with 13 bases left between them. CDR3 region: CASSRASRSEKLFF. CDR3 DNA: TGTGCCAGCTCACGGGCCTCACGCAGTGAAAAACTGTTTTTT.

This clone appeared a few times. The chain uses TRBV6-6 and TRBJ1-4; the D is unclear. Germline V lookup: CDR1 MNHNY, CDR2 SVGAGI (reference sequence). This CDR3 contains 15 residues. Deletions cut 10 bases from V and 0 bases from J, with 15 bases between. The CDR3 loop is CATRPGVATNEKLFF. In DNA, the CDR3 is TGTGCCACCCGTCCCGGGGTTGCAACTAATGAAAAACTGTTTTTT.

This clone came up once. This chain joins TRBV5-1 and TRBJ1-1, with D tentatively TRBD1 (6 bases). The CDR3 has 11 residues. The germline CDR1 and CDR2 sequences are SGHRS and YFSETQ. Trimming removed 7 bases at V and 11 bases at J, with 15 bases between. CDR3 loop: CASAEGVRAFF. In nucleotides, the CDR3 is TGCGCCAGCGCTGAGGGGGTTAGGGCTTTCTTT.

V and J are TRBV7-2 and TRBJ1-6; tentative D call: TRBD1 (5 bases). The germline gives CDR1 SGHTA, CDR2 FQGNSA. Trimming shortened V by 1 base and J by 6 bases, and 10 bases separated the two germline ends. The CDR3 extends over 15 amino acids. The DNA of the CDR3 is TGTGCCAGCAGCTTAGTGGGGGGTTTTAATTCACCCCTCCACTTT. Translation gives CASSLVGGFNSPLHF.

The rearrangement joins TRBV5-1 to TRBJ1-2; D not certain. V lost 1 base and J lost 0, with 13 bases in between. Germline values: CDR1 SGHRS, CDR2 YFSETQ. This CDR3 has 16 amino acids. As DNA, the CDR3 is TGCGCCAGCAGCTTGTTAGGGAGTCAGTCTAACTATGGCTACACCTTC. It yields the protein CASSLLGSQSNYGYTF.

This rearrangement joins TRBV4-3 to TRBJ1-2; 8 nucleotides line up with TRBD1. Germline loops: CDR1 LGHNA, CDR2 YSLEER. The CDR3 loop spans 14 amino acids. V lost 3 bases, J lost 5 bases, and 5 bases stayed unmatched. CDR3 region: CASSQDRAVYGYTF. DNA for the CDR3: TGCGCCAGCAGCCAGGACAGGGCGGTTTATGGCTACACCTTC.